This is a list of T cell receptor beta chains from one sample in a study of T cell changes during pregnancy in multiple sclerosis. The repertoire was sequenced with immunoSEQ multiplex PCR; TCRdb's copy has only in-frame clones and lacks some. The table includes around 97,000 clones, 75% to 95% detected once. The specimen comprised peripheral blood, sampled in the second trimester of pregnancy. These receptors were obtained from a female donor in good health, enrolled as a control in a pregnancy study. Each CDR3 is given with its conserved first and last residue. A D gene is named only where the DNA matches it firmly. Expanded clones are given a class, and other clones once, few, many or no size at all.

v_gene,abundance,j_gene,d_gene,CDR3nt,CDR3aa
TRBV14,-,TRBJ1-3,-,TGTGCCAGCAGCCATTTAAGGCAGGGCCCTGGAAACACCATATATTTT,CASSHLRQGPGNTIYF
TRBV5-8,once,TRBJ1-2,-,TGTGCCAGCAGCTTTGAGCTCGACACCTACTATGGCTACACCTTC,CASSFELDTYYGYTF
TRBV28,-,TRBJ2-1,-,TGTGCCAGCAGAAAAGCTCGCAATGAGCAGTTCTTC,CASRKARNEQFF
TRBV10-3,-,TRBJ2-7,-,TGTGCCATCAGTGATAAGGTCCTAGATAACTACGAGCAGTACTTC,CAISDKVLDNYEQYF
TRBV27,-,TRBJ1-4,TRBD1,TGTGCCAGCAGTCCCGGGACAGGGTATGCGGCATTTGAAAAACTGTTTTTT,CASSPGTGYAAFEKLFF
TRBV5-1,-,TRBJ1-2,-,TGCGCCAGCAGCTTGGAGGTGGGGGGGGCTCGTGGCTACACCTTC,CASSLEVGGARGYTF
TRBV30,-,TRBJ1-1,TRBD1,TGTGCCTGGAGTCCGATCCAAACCCTTGGGACAGGAGAAGCTTTCTTT,CAWSPIQTLGTGEAFF
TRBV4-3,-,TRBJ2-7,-,TGCGCCAGCAGCCAAGATGACGGGGCCTACGAGCAGTACTTC,CASSQDDGAYEQYF
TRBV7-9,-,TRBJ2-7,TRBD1,TGTGCCAGCAGCTCCGGACAGGGGAAGGACGAGCAGTACTTC,CASSSGQGKDEQYF
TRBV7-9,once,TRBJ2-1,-,TGTGCCAGCAGCCCCACGGACATGGGACTCCTTAATCATGAGCAGTTCTTC,CASSPTDMGLLNHEQFF
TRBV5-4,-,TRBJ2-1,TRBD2,TGTGCCAGCAGCTTAGGGCTAGCGGGAGGGCAAGGGGATGAGCAGTTCTTC,CASSLGLAGGQGDEQFF
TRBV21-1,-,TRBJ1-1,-,TGTGCCAGCAGCAAAGGAGGGCAGGGGGCGACTGAAGCTTTCTTT,CASSKGGQGATEAFF
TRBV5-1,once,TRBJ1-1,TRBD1,TGCGCCAGCAGCCCGACGACAGGGACGGTGAACACTGAAGCTTTCTTT,CASSPTTGTVNTEAFF
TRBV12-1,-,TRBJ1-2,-,TGTGCCAGCAGCTTTGGGCGGCAGCTCTACTATGGCTACACCTTC,CASSFGRQLYYGYTF
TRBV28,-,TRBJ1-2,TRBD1,TGTGCCAGCAGTTTCGGCCGGACAGGCTATGGCTACACCTTC,CASSFGRTGYGYTF
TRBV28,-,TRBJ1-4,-,TGTGCCAGCAGTCCCCGGGCGATAAGGGGTGAAAAACTGTTTTTT,CASSPRAIRGEKLFF
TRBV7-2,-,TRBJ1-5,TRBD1,TGTGCCAGCAGCTTGGGACAGCCCAATCAGCCCCAGCATTTT,CASSLGQPNQPQHF
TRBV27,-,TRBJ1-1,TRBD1,TGTGCCAGCAGTCCAAAGGGACAGGGGTACACTGAAGCTTTCTTT,CASSPKGQGYTEAFF
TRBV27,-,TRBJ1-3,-,TGTGCCAGCAGTTTTCAGGGGCCAGGAAACACCATATATTTT,CASSFQGPGNTIYF
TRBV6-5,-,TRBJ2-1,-,TGTGCCAGCAGCAGGGGTACTGGTGGGGAGCAGTTCTTC,CASSRGTGGEQFF
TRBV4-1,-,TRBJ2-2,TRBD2,TGCGCCAGCAGCCTAGGACTAGGGTCCACCGGGGAGCTGTTTTTT,CASSLGLGSTGELFF
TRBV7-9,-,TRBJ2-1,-,TGTGCCAGCAGCTTAGCGAGGGATGAGCAGTTCTTC,CASSLARDEQFF
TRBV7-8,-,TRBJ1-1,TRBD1,TGTGCCACCACGCCTCGACAGGGAAACACTGAAGCTTTCTTT,CATTPRQGNTEAFF
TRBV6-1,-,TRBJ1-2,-,TGTGCCAGCAGTGAGCTGGGGGGCTATGGCTACACCTTC,CASSELGGYGYTF
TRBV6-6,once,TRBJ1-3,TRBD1,TGTGCCAGCAGTTACTACGGACAGGGTGGTGGAAACACCATATATTTT,CASSYYGQGGGNTIYF
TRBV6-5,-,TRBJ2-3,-,TGTGCCAGCAGTTACTCTATGACAGATACGCAGTATTTT,CASSYSMTDTQYF
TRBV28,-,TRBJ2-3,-,TGTGCCAGCAGTTCCCTAAAGCGCTCTAGCACAGATACGCAGTATTTT,CASSSLKRSSTDTQYF
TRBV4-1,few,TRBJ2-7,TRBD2,TGCGCCAGCAGCCAAGATCGGGCGGGAGCCCACGAGCAGTACTTC,CASSQDRAGAHEQYF
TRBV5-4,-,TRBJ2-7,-,TGTGCCAGCAGCCTATTGGACGGAGGCTACGAGCAGTACTTC,CASSLLDGGYEQYF